These 17 T cell receptor beta chains were all obtained from the same sample, sequenced in a study of blood T cells in healthy people across ages. It was with a sample-barcoded 5' primer and a J-beta primer mix that a second PCR of roughly 7 to 12 cycles was run. In TCRdb, the 5' RACE reads were re-called with MiXCR into one record per CDR3 protein. The data show about 380,000 distinct CDR3 sequences, 50% to 60% seen once. The material sequenced was blood. These receptors were taken from a man aged 60 to 69 in good health.

This chain's CDR3 is CSVRQGLGEQYF. As DNA, the CDR3 is TGCAGCGTTAGGCAGGGTCTTGGTGAGCAGTACTTC. The genes are TRBV29-1 and TRBJ2-7, with D perhaps TRBD1 (5 bases). Between the trimmed V and J ends, which lost 5 bases and 7 bases, there was a span of 15 bases. This CDR3 comprises 12 residues. Per germline, CDR1 SQVTM and CDR2 ANQGSEA.

This clonotype was seen a handful of times. The chain recombines TRBV7-2 with TRBJ2-3; D is undetermined. Germline V lookup: CDR1 SGHTA, CDR2 FQGNSA. The CDR3 runs 15 residues. Trimming removed 0 bases from V and 1 base from J, with 8 bases in between. The chain's CDR3 is CASSLASVGTDTQYF. CDR3 DNA sequence: TGTGCCAGCAGCTTAGCTTCGGTGGGCACAGATACGCAGTATTTT. The variable domain in full, completed from reference TRBV7-2 and TRBJ2-3, reads GAGVSQSPSNKVTEKGKDVELRCDPISGHTALYWYRQSLGQGLEFLIYFQGNSAPDKSGLPSDRFSAERTGGSVSTLTIQRTQQEDSAVYLCASSLASVGTDTQYFGPGTRLTVL.

The CDR3 region is CASSLAPGQRYNEQFF. The CDR3 DNA follows: TGTGCCAGCAGCTTGGCGCCAGGACAGAGATACAATGAGCAGTTCTTC. The genes are TRBV5-6 and TRBJ2-1; tentatively, D is TRBD1 (6 bases). The germline V gene encodes CDR1 SGHDT and CDR2 YYEEEE. CDR3 length: 16 amino acids. Trimming took 0 bases from V and 4 from J, leaving 14 bases between them.

The V call is TRBV11-2, the J call TRBJ2-1, with unresolved D. Trimming left V 3 bases short and J 2 bases short, with 17 bases between. Germline V gene data show CDR1 as SGHAT and CDR2 as FQNNGV. The length of the CDR3 is 17 residues. The CDR3 loop is CASSLGSLGLTYNEQFF. The CDR3 nucleotides read TGTGCCAGCAGCTTGGGTTCTCTGGGCCTAACCTACAATGAGCAGTTCTTC.

V and J are TRBV12-3 or TRBV12-4 and TRBJ2-4, with 8 positions matching TRBD1. V lost 8 bases, J lost 0 bases, and 6 bases stayed unmatched. This CDR3 spans 15 amino acids. The CDR3, as DNA: TGTGCCAGCGGACAGGGAGCCCTAGCCAAAAACATTCAGTACTTC. This translates into CASGQGALAKNIQYF.

This clonotype was seen only once. CDR3 protein: CASSEIPAGGTYEQYF. CDR3 DNA: TGTGCCAGCAGTGAAATCCCCGCAGGGGGGACCTACGAGCAGTACTTC. V gene TRBV6-1 combines with J gene TRBJ2-7; D perhaps matches TRBD1 (7 bases). The CDR3 length is 16 residues. Germline assignment: CDR1 MNHNS and CDR2 SASEGT. Trimming removed 2 bases at V and 2 bases at J, with 16 bases between.

The V gene is TRBV20-1, the J gene TRBJ2-1; D possibly corresponds to TRBD2 (5 bases). The CDR3 contains 13 residues. Per germline, CDR1 DFQATT and CDR2 SNEGSKA (reference sequence). CDR3 sequence: CSATGGGYNEQFF. CDR3 nucleotide sequence: TGCAGCGCCACGGGTGGCGGGTACAATGAGCAGTTCTTC.

This rearrangement joins TRBV2 to TRBJ1-4; no firm D call. The CDR3 has 13 residues. V shed 6 bases and J shed 6 bases, with 11 bases lying between them. The V gene's germline CDR1 is SNHLY and CDR2 FYNNEI. CDR3 sequence: CASRTPSHEKLFF. The CDR3 DNA follows: TGTGCCAGCAGGACACCTAGTCATGAAAAACTGTTTTTT.

The rearrangement joins TRBV7-2 to TRBJ2-1; D may be TRBD1 (6 bases). V was shortened by 5 bases and J by 7 bases, with 9 bases between the two germline ends. CDR3 length: 12 residues. Per germline, CDR1 SGHTA and CDR2 FQGNSA. Here the CDR3 reads CASSIQGNEQFF. The DNA for the CDR3 is TGTGCCAGCAGCATACAGGGAAATGAGCAGTTCTTC.

The gene calls are TRBV19 and TRBJ2-1, with a tentative D call TRBD2 (6 bases). Germline values: CDR1 LNHDA, CDR2 SQIVND (reference sequence). With 5 bases removed from V and 6 bases from J, the gap between germline ends came to 11 bases. The CDR3 is 13 amino acids. The CDR3 region is CASSAGWLNEQFF. The DNA for the CDR3 is TGTGCCAGTAGTGCGGGGTGGCTCAATGAGCAGTTCTTC.

Points on this clonotype: One end of the junction varies from germline; a read error may be responsible. This sequence joins TRBV7-2 and TRBJ1-5; D might be TRBD1 (6 bases). CDR1 is SGHTA, CDR2 FQGNSA, per germline. The length of the CDR3 is 13 residues. The CDR3 nucleotides read TGTGCCAGCAGCTTAAGGTGGGGGCAGCCCAAGCATTTT. The encoded protein is CASSLRWGQPKHF.

This clonotype was seen a few times. The gene calls are TRBV7-9 and TRBJ1-2; D call uncertain. The germline V and J ends were trimmed by 3 bases and 7 bases, with 9 bases remaining between them. This CDR3 has 12 amino acids. Per germline, CDR1 SEHNR and CDR2 FQNEAQ (reference sequence). The CDR3 DNA reads TGTGCCAGCAGCTTGGGAGTCGGTGGCTACACCTTC. It is translated as CASSLGVGGYTF.

The chain is built from TRBV7-2 and TRBJ2-6; the D gene is possibly TRBD1 (5 bases). V was shortened by 5 bases and J by 0 bases, with 14 bases between the two germline ends. The CDR3 is 17 residues long. CDR1 is SGHTA and CDR2 is FQGNSA in the germline V gene. The CDR3 protein is CASSQRNQGSGANVLTF. Here the CDR3 DNA reads TGTGCCAGCAGCCAACGGAATCAGGGCTCTGGGGCCAACGTCCTGACTTTC.

This clonotype was recorded once. The genes are TRBV7-2 and TRBJ2-1; D gene unclear. This CDR3 spans 13 amino acids. Germline CDR1 SGHTA, CDR2 FQGNSA. With 4 bases removed from V and 6 bases from J, the gap between germline ends came to 10 bases. The CDR3 region has the DNA TGTGCCAGCAGCTGGCGACAAATCAATGAGCAGTTCTTC. Translating it yields CASSWRQINEQFF.

This clonotype has only one observation. The chain is built from TRBV5-1 and TRBJ2-1; 7 nucleotides line up with TRBD2. V lost 5 bases, J lost 4 bases, and 9 bases stayed unmatched. Looked up from germline, CDR1 is SGHRS and CDR2 is YFSETQ. The CDR3 is made up of 15 amino acids. CDR3 in amino acids: CASRQGRAGYNEQFF. Here the CDR3 DNA reads TGCGCCAGCAGACAAGGACGAGCGGGATACAATGAGCAGTTCTTC.

The CDR3 here is CSAEDQAKNIQYF. The CDR3 coding sequence is TGCAGTGCGGAGGACCAAGCCAAAAACATTCAGTACTTC. The V gene is TRBV20-1, the J gene TRBJ2-7; a possible D gene is TRBD2 (5 bases). The J call may be wrong; the DNA end is better matched by TRBJ2-4. Germline loops: CDR1 DFQATT, CDR2 SNEGSKA (reference sequence). This CDR3 has 13 residues.

The V call is TRBV20-1, the J call TRBJ2-1; D ambiguous. Trimming stripped 3 bases from V and 5 bases from J, with 11 bases between. Germline CDR1 is DFQATT and CDR2 is SNEGSKA (reference sequence). This CDR3 is built from 13 residues. The CDR3 DNA reads TGCAGTGCTAGGGCCGACTTAGACAATGAGCAGTTCTTC. It encodes CSARADLDNEQFF.